The 15 T cell receptor beta chains below come from one sample, sequenced in a study of blood T cell repertoires in COVID-19. Some clones are missing from TCRdb's copy, which holds only in-frame ones; the method was immunoSEQ multiplex PCR. The table lists 85,000 to 95,000 clones, roughly 86% of them singletons. Sequencing used peripheral blood. These TCRs come from a human donor with acute or convalescent COVID-19. The donor label of this sample is uncertain.

The V call is TRBV24-1, the J call TRBJ2-1; the match to TRBD2 covers 7 bases. Germline CDR1 and CDR2: KGHDR and SFDVKD. The CDR3 contains 14 residues. The ends lost 8 bases at V and 3 bases at J; junction bases unmatched: 6. Here the CDR3 reads CATTGSGGYNEQFF. In DNA form, the CDR3 reads TGTGCCACCACGGGGTCGGGGGGCTACAATGAGCAGTTCTTC.

This chain uses TRBV28 with TRBJ1-4, with D maybe TRBD1 (5 bases). V lost 3 bases and J 3 bases, leaving 8 bases between the germline ends. This CDR3 is built from 14 residues. Germline assignment: CDR1 MDHEN and CDR2 SYDVKM. The CDR3 region has the DNA TGTGCCAGCAGTTTGGGGCAGCCTAATGAAAAACTGTTTTTT. Its translation: CASSLGQPNEKLFF.

The rearrangement joins TRBV10-3 to TRBJ1-6, with TRBD1 matching 7 bases. This CDR3 contains 16 residues. CDR1 is ENHRY, CDR2 SYGVKD, per germline. V lost 6 bases, J lost 1 base, and 6 bases stayed unmatched. This CDR3 is CAISRTGGSYNSPLHF. The CDR3 DNA is TGTGCCATCAGCCGGACAGGAGGATCCTATAATTCACCCCTCCACTTT.

The genes are TRBV5-4 and TRBJ1-6; TRBD1 aligns across 7 bases. Germline CDR1 reads SGHNT; CDR2 reads YYREEE (reference sequence). This CDR3 is 14 amino acids long. V was pared by 3 bases and J by 6 bases, with 3 bases of the junction left unmatched. CDR3 sequence: CASSSGQINSPLHF. CDR3 coding DNA: TGTGCCAGCAGCTCGGGACAGATTAATTCACCCCTCCACTTT.

The rearrangement uses TRBV4-1 and TRBJ2-1, with D unclear. Germline V gene lookup returns CDR1 MGHRA and CDR2 YSYEKL. The germline V and J ends were trimmed by 0 bases and 3 bases, with 15 bases remaining between them. CDR3 length equals 17 residues. CDR3 sequence reads: CASSQDFPRRYYNEQFF. The CDR3 bases are TGCGCCAGCAGCCAAGACTTTCCTAGGCGGTACTACAATGAGCAGTTCTTC.

The J gene is TRBJ2-2, the V gene TRBV11-2, with a possible D match to TRBD2 (6 bases). CDR1 and CDR2 from the germline V gene are SGHAT and FQNNGV. This CDR3 comprises 14 residues. Trimming removed 4 bases at V and 7 bases at J, with 13 bases between. The CDR3 is CASSYSRLVGELFF. The CDR3 region has the DNA TGTGCCAGCAGCTATAGTAGACTAGTCGGGGAGCTGTTTTTT. Variable domain in full (rest from reference TRBV11-2 and TRBJ2-2): EAGVAQSPRYKIIEKRQSVAFWCNPISGHATLYWYQQILGQGPKLLIQFQNNGVVDDSQLPKDRFSAERLKGVDSTLKIQPAKLEDSAVYLCASSYSRLVGELFFGEGSRLTVL.

This chain links TRBV7-3 with TRBJ2-3; 9 bases fit TRBD2. The CDR3 sequence is 16 residues long. Per the germline V gene, CDR1 is SGHTA and CDR2 is FQGTGA. After removal of 2 bases from V and 2 bases from J, the junction contained 5 bases not matched to a gene. The chain's CDR3 is CASSLRASGDTDTQYF. DNA for the CDR3: TGTGCCAGCAGCTTACGCGCTAGCGGGGACACAGATACGCAGTATTTT.

This chain joins TRBV2 and TRBJ1-5, with D perhaps TRBD1 (6 bases). The CDR3 loop spans 14 amino acids. Germline CDR1 and CDR2: SNHLY and FYNNEI. V lost 1 base, J lost 9 bases, and 13 bases lay in between. For the CDR3, the DNA is TGTGCCAGCAGTGAAGAGGGGGTCCGAGCGCCCCAGCATTTT. The encoded protein is CASSEEGVRAPQHF. Full variable domain (outside the CDR3, taken from reference TRBV2 and TRBJ1-5): EPEVTQTPSHQVTQMGQEVILRCVPISNHLYFYWYRQILGQKVEFLVSFYNNEISEKSEIFDDQFSVERPDGSNFTLKIRSTKLEDSAMYFCASSEEGVRAPQHFGDGTRLSIL.

This chain joins TRBV19 and TRBJ2-2; perhaps TRBD2 as D (7 bases). The V gene's germline CDR1 is LNHDA and CDR2 SQIVND (reference sequence). The ends were cut back, 4 bases at V and 3 bases at J, with 12 bases in the middle. The CDR3 spans 15 residues. CDR3 DNA sequence: TGTGCCAGTAGTACAAGGGGGGGCGACACCGGGGAGCTGTTTTTT. Protein product: CASSTRGGDTGELFF.

J is TRBJ2-7 and V is TRBV3-1 (or the pseudogene TRBV3-2), with 8 bases identical to TRBD1. J lost 3 bases, V lost 1 base, and 2 bases had no gene match. The CDR3 runs to 14 residues. The germline gives CDR1 LGHDT, CDR2 YNNKEL (reference sequence). CDR3 DNA: TGTGCCAGCAGCCAAGTTGGACAGGGCTACGAGCAGTACTTC. As protein: CASSQVGQGYEQYF.

The gene calls are TRBV9 and TRBJ2-5; D is uncertain. CDR3 length: 12 residues. The ends were cut back, 4 bases at V and 0 bases at J, with 4 bases in the middle. Germline CDR1 reads SGDLS; CDR2 reads YYNGEE. CDR3 in amino acids: CASSPDQETQYF. For the CDR3, the DNA is TGTGCCAGCAGCCCAGACCAAGAGACCCAGTACTTC.

The V call is TRBV6-5, the J call TRBJ1-4; 10 bases align to TRBD1. From germline, CDR1 is MNHEY and CDR2 SVGAGI. The CDR3 spans 15 residues. J lost 7 bases, V lost 6 bases, and 8 bases had no gene match. The CDR3 coding sequence is TGTGCCAGCAGCTCTCACCGGGACAGGGGTGAAAAACTGTTTTTT. This gives the protein CASSSHRDRGEKLFF.

This clone has a single count. The V gene is TRBV3-1 (or the pseudogene TRBV3-2), the J gene TRBJ2-1; 11 bases agree with TRBD2. Germline CDR1 and CDR2: LGHDT and YNNKEL (reference sequence). The CDR3 is 15 residues long. V was clipped by 4 bases and J by 5 bases; unmatched bases: 4. The CDR3 reads CASSLLAGGNNEQFF. CDR3 DNA: TGTGCCAGCAGCCTCCTAGCGGGGGGTAACAATGAGCAGTTCTTC.

This clone came up once. The CDR3: CASSFSGAITDTQYF. The CDR3 bases are TGCGCCAGCAGCTTTTCAGGGGCCATCACAGATACGCAGTATTTT. The chain joins TRBV5-1 to TRBJ2-3, with a possible D match to TRBD1 (6 bases). CDR1 is SGHRS, CDR2 YFSETQ, per germline. V was clipped by 2 bases and J by 2 bases, with 12 bases between them. This CDR3 is 15 amino acids long.

The genes are TRBV6-5 and TRBJ2-7, with 7 bases aligning to TRBD1. J was trimmed by 0 bases and V by 6 bases; bases with no gene match: 8. CDR1 and CDR2 from the germline V gene are MNHEY and SVGAGI. The CDR3 totals 15 residues. This CDR3 reads CASRNHRDSSYEQYF. CDR3 bases: TGTGCCAGCAGGAACCACAGGGACAGCTCCTACGAGCAGTACTTC.